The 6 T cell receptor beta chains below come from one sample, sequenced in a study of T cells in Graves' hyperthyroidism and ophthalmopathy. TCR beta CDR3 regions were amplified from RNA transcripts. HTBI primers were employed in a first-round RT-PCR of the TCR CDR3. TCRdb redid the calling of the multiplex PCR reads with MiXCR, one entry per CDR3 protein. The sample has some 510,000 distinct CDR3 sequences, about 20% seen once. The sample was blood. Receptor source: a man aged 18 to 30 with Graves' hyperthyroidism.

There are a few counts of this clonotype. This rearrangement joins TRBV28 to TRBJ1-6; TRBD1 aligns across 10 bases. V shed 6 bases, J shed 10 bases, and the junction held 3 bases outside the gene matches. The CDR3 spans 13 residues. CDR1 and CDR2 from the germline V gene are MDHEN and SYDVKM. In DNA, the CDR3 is TGTGCCAGCAGACGACAGGGGGCATCACCCCTCCACTTT. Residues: CASRRQGASPLHF.

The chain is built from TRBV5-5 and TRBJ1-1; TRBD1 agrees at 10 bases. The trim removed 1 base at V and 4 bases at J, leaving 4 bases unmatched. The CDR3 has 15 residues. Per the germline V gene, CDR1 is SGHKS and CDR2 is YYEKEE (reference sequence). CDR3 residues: CASSLYDRGPTEAFF. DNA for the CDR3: TGTGCCAGCAGCTTGTACGACAGGGGGCCCACTGAAGCTTTCTTT.

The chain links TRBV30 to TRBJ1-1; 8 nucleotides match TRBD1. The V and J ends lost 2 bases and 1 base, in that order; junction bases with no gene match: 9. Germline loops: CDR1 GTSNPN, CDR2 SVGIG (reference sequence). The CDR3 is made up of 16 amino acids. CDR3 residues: CAWSRRQGQGNTEAFF. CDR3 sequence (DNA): TGTGCCTGGAGTCGGAGACAGGGGCAAGGGAACACTGAAGCTTTCTTT.

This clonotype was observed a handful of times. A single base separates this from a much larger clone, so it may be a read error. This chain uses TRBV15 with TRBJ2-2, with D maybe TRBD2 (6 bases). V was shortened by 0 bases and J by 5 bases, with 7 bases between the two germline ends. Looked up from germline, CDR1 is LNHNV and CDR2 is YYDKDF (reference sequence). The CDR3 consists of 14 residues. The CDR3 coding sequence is TGTGCCACCAGCAGAGATGGGGGGACCGGGGAGCTGTTTTTT. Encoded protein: CATSRDGGTGELFF. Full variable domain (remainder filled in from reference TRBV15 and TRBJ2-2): DAMVIQNPRYQVTQFGKPVTLSCSQTLNHNVMYWYQQKSSQAPKLLFHYYDKDFNNEADTPDNFQSRRPNTSFCFLDIRSPGLGDTAMYLCATSRDGGTGELFFGEGSRLTVL.

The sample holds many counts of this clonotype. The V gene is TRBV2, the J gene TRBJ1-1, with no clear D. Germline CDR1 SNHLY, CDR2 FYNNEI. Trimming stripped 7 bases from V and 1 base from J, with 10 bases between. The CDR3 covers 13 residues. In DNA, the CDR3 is TGTGCCAGCACAGGACGGAGGAACACTGAAGCTTTCTTT. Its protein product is CASTGRRNTEAFF. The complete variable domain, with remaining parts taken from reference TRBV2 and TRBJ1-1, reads EPEVTQTPSHQVTQMGQEVILRCVPISNHLYFYWYRQILGQKVEFLVSFYNNEISEKSEIFDDQFSVERPDGSNFTLKIRSTKLEDSAMYFCASTGRRNTEAFFGQGTRLTVV.

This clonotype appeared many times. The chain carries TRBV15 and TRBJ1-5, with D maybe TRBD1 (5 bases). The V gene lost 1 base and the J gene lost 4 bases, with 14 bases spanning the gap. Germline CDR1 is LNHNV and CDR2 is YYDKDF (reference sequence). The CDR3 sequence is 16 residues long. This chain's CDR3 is CATSRGFQGTNQPQHF. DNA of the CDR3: TGTGCCACCAGCAGAGGGTTTCAGGGTACGAATCAGCCCCAGCATTTT.